This T cell receptor beta chain was identified in a study of blood T cell repertoires in COVID-19. In the study overall: Acute and convalescent COVID-19 specimens originated in the United States, Italy and Spain. Sources were T cells, B-cell-depleted T cells, or PBMCs; the material itself was cDNA or gDNA.

The repertoire was sequenced with immunoSEQ multiplex PCR; TCRdb's copy has only in-frame clones and lacks some. The profile shows about 160,000 clones, 65% to 85% of them singletons. The ends lost 4 bases at V and 1 base at J; junction bases unmatched: 7. This CDR3 is 16 amino acids long. Germline lookup yields CDR1 SGHRS and CDR2 YFSETQ. Input material: peripheral blood. The chain is built from TRBV5-1 and TRBJ2-5, with 10 bases matching TRBD2. The receptor was derived from a woman older than 75 with active or convalescent COVID-19. The CDR3 DNA follows: TGCGCCAGCAGCGCCTCTAGCGGGGGACTCCAAGAGACCCAGTACTTC. Translating it yields CASSASSGGLQETQYF.